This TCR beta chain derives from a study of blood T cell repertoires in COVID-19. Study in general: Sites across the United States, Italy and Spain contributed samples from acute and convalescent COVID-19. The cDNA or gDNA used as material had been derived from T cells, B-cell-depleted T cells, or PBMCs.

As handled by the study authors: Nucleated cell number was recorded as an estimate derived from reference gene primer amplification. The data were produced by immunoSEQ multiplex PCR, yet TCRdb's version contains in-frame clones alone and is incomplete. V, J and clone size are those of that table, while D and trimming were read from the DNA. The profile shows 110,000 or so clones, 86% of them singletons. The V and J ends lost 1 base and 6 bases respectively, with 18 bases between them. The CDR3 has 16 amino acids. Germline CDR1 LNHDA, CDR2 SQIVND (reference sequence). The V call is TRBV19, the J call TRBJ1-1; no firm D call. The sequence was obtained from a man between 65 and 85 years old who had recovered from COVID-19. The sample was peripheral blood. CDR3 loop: CASSIASSGDRAEAFF. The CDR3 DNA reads TGTGCCAGTAGTATAGCCTCAAGCGGGGATAGGGCTGAAGCTTTCTTT.